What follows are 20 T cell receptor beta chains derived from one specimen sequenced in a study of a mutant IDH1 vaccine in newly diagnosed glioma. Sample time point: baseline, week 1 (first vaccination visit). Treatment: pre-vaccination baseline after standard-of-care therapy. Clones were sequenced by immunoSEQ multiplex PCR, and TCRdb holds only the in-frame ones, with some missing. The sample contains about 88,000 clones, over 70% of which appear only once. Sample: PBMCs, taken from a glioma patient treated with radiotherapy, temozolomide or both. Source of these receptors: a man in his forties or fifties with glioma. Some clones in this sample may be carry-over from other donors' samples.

In DNA, the CDR3 is TGTGCCAGCAAGGCAGGGCGCGGGGGAGCGACCCAGTACTTC. Its protein product is CASKAGRGGATQYF. This chain joins TRBV6-1 and TRBJ2-5; the match to TRBD2 covers 7 bases. Germline V lookup: CDR1 MNHNS, CDR2 SASEGT. Losses at the gene ends were 7 bases for V and 7 bases for J; bases not matched to a gene: 12. The CDR3 has 14 amino acids.

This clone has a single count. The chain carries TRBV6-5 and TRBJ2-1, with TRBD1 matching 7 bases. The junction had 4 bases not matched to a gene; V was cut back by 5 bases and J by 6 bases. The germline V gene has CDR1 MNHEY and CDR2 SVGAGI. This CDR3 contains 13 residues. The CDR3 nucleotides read TGTGCCAGCAGTAGGGGACAGCGCAATGAGCAGTTCTTC. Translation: CASSRGQRNEQFF.

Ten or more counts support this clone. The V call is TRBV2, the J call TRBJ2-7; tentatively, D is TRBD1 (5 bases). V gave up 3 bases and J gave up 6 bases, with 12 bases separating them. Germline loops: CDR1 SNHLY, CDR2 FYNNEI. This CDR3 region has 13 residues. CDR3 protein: CASSELTAAEQYF. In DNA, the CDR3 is TGTGCCAGCAGTGAGCTGACAGCCGCCGAGCAGTACTTC.

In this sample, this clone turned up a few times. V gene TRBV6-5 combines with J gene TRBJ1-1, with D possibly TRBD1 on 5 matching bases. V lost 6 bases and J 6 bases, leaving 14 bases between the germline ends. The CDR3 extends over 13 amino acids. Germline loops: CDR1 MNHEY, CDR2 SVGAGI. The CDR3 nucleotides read TGTGCCAGCAGGGGCACGGGGGGAGCTGAAGCTTTCTTT. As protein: CASRGTGGAEAFF.

This chain's CDR3 is CASSGFFGKQPFNYGYTF. CDR3 coding DNA: TGTGCCAGCAGCGGGTTCTTCGGTAAACAGCCTTTTAACTATGGCTACACCTTC. The J gene is TRBJ1-2, the V gene TRBV9; D ambiguous. The CDR3 covers 18 residues. Germline V gene data show CDR1 as SGDLS and CDR2 as YYNGEE. V was pared by 3 bases and J by 1 base, with 22 bases between. The variable domain in full, with the rest retrieved from reference TRBV9 and TRBJ1-2, is DSGVTQTPKHLITATGQRVTLRCSPRSGDLSVYWYQQSLDQGLQFLIQYYNGEERAKGNILERFSAQQFPDLHSELNLSSLELGDSALYFCASSGFFGKQPFNYGYTFGSGTRLTVV.

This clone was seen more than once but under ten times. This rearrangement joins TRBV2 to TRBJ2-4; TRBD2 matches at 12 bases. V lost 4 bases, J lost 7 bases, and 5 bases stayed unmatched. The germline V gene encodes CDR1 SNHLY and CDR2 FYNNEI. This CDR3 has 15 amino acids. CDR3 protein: CASSAETSGGNIQYF. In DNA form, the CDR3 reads TGTGCCAGCAGTGCCGAGACTAGCGGGGGCAACATTCAGTACTTC.

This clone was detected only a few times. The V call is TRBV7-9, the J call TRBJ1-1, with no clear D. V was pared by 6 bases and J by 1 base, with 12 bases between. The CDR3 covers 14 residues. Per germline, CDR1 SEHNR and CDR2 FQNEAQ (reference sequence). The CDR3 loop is CASRPSTENTEAFF. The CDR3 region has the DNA TGTGCCAGCAGACCATCTACAGAGAACACTGAAGCTTTCTTT.

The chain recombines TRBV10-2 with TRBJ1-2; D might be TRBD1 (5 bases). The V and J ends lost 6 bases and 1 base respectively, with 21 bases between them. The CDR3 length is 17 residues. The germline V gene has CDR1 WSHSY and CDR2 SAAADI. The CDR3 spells CASRERRGEDVNYGYTF. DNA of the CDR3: TGCGCCAGCAGGGAAAGGAGAGGGGAGGATGTTAACTATGGCTACACCTTC.

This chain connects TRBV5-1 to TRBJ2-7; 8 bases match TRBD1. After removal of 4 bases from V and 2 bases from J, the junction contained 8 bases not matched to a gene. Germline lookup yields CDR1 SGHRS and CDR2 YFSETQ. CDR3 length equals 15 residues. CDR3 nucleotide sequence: TGCGCCAGCAGCGCCGGGACAGGAGGCGCCTACGAGCAGTACTTC. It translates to CASSAGTGGAYEQYF.

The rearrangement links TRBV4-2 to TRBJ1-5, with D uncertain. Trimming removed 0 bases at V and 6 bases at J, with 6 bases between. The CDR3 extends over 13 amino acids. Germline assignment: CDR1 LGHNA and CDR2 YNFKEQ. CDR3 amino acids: CASSQEESQPQHF. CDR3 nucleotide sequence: TGTGCCAGCAGCCAAGAGGAGAGTCAGCCCCAGCATTTT.

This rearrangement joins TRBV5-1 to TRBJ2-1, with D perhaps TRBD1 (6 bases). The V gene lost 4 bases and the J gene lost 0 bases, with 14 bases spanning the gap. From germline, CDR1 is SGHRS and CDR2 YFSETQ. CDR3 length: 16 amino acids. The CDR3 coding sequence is TGCGCCAGCAGCCCATGGGAAGGGGGCTCCTACAATGAGCAGTTCTTC. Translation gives CASSPWEGGSYNEQFF.

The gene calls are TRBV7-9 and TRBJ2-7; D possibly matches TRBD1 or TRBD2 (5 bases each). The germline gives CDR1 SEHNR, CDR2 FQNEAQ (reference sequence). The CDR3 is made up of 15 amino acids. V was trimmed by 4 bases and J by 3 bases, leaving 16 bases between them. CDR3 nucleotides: TGTGCCAGCAGCTCTACCGGGACGCCCGACTACGAGCAGTACTTC. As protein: CASSSTGTPDYEQYF.

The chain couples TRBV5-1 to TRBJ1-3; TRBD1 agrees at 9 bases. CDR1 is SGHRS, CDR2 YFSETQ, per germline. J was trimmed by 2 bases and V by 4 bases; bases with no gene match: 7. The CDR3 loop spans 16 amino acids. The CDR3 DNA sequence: TGCGCCAGCAGCGGAAAACAGGGGGCGGCTGGAAACACCATATATTTT. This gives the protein CASSGKQGAAGNTIYF. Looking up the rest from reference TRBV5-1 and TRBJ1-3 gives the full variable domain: KAGVTQTPRYLIKTRGQQVTLSCSPISGHRSVSWYQQTPGQGLQFLFEYFSETQRNKGNFPGRFSGRQFSNSRSEMNVSTLELGDSALYLCASSGKQGAAGNTIYFGEGSWLTVV.

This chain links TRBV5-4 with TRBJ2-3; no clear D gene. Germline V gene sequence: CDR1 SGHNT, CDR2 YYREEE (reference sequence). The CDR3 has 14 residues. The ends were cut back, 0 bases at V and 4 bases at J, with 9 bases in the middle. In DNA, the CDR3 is TGTGCCAGCAGCTTGGTTGGGCGATCAGATACGCAGTATTTT. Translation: CASSLVGRSDTQYF.

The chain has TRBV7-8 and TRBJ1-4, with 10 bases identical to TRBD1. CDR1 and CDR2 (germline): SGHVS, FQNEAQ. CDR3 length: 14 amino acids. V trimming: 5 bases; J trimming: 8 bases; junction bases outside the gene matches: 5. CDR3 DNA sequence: TGTGCCAGCAGCGTGGGACAGGGGATGGAAAAACTGTTTTTT. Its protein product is CASSVGQGMEKLFF.

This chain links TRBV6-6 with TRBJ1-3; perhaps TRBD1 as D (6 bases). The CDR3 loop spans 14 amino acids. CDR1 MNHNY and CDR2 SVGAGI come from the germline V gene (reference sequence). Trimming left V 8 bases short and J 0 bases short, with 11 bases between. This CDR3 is CASAGTSSGNTIYF. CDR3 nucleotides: TGTGCCAGCGCCGGGACATCCTCTGGAAACACCATATATTTT.

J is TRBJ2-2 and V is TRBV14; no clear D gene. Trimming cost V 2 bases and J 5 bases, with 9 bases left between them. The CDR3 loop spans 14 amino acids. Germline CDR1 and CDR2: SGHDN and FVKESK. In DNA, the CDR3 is TGTGCCAGCAGCCAAAATCAGAGGACCGGGGAGCTGTTTTTT. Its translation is CASSQNQRTGELFF.

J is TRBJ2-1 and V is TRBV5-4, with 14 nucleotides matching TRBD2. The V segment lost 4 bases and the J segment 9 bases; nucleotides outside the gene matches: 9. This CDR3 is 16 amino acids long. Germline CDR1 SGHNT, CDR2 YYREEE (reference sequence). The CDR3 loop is CASSAGTSGGRTEQFF. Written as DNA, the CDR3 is TGTGCCAGCAGCGCCGGGACTAGCGGGGGAAGGACTGAGCAGTTCTTC.

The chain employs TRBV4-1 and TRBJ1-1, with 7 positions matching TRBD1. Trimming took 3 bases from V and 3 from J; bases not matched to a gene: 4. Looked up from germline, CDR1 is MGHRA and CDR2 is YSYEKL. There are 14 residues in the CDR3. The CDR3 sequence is CASSQEQGYTEAFF. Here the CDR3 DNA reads TGCGCCAGCAGCCAGGAACAGGGGTACACTGAAGCTTTCTTT.

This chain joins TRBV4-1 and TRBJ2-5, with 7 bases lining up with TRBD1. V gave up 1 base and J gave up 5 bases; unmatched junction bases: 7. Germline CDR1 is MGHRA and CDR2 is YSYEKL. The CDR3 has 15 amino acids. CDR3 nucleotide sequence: TGCGCCAGCAGCCAAGCACAGGGGACGGGGGAGACCCAGTACTTC. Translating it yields CASSQAQGTGETQYF.